This entry lists 12 T cell receptor beta chains sequenced from one sample in a study of blood T cells in healthy people across ages. The second PCR ran about 6 to 12 cycles with a sample-barcoded 5' primer and J-beta primers. TCRdb recomputed calls from the 5' RACE reads with MiXCR, one row per CDR3 protein. The data show about 1.4 million distinct CDR3 sequences, 59% seen once. Sample: blood. These receptors were taken from a man between 18 and 29 years old in good health.

The V call is TRBV20-1, the J call TRBJ2-5; D is unresolved. Trimming stripped 6 bases from V and 0 bases from J, with 5 bases between. The CDR3 runs 11 residues. Germline CDR1 DFQATT, CDR2 SNEGSKA (reference sequence). The CDR3 loop is CSASYQETQYF. The CDR3 nucleotides read TGCAGTGCAAGCTACCAAGAGACCCAGTACTTC.

This clonotype has just a few counts. This may come from a read error, since a much larger clone is one base off. The V and J genes are TRBV29-1 and TRBJ2-5; 8 positions match TRBD1. The CDR3 loop spans 13 amino acids. Germline V gives CDR1 SQVTM, CDR2 ANQGSEA. The V segment lost 2 bases and the J segment 3 bases; nucleotides outside the gene matches: 2. The chain's CDR3 is CSVETTGEETQYF. CDR3 DNA: TGCAGCGTTGAAACGACAGGGGAAGAGACCCAGTACTTC.

The genes are TRBV5-5 and TRBJ2-5, with D hard to call. Per germline, CDR1 SGHKS and CDR2 YYEKEE (reference sequence). Trimming pared 5 bases from V and 11 bases from J, leaving 13 bases between. The CDR3 is made up of 11 amino acids. The CDR3 here is CASSILIEQYF. CDR3 sequence (DNA): TGTGCCAGCAGTATACTTATTGAGCAGTACTTC.

This CDR3 reads CASSSPITVYEQYF. The CDR3 bases are TGTGCCAGCAGCTCCCCAATTACAGTCTACGAGCAGTACTTC. J is TRBJ2-4 and V is TRBV7-9; the D is unclear. The DNA end is more similar to TRBJ2-7, so the J call may be wrong. CDR1 and CDR2 (germline): SEHNR, FQNEAQ (reference sequence). The CDR3 covers 14 residues.

V and J are TRBV4-1 and TRBJ2-5; D remains ambiguous. The CDR3 length is 17 residues. V shed 0 bases and J shed 3 bases, with 17 bases lying between them. The V gene's germline CDR1 is MGHRA and CDR2 YSYEKL. The CDR3 DNA is TGCGCCAGCAGCCAAGATCGGGCGAGTGCAGTCAAAGAGACCCAGTACTTC. Its protein product is CASSQDRASAVKETQYF.

This chain connects TRBV2 to TRBJ1-4; D gene unclear. Germline V lookup: CDR1 SNHLY, CDR2 FYNNEI. The CDR3 has 14 amino acids. V was cut by 6 bases and J by 8 bases, with 16 bases left in between. CDR3 sequence (DNA): TGTGCCAGCAGGGGAAGGACTGCGTGGGAAAAACTGTTTTTT. Its protein is CASRGRTAWEKLFF.

The chain uses TRBV10-1 and TRBJ2-7; maybe TRBD1 (6 bases). There are 16 residues in the CDR3. The V gene's germline CDR1 is WNHNN and CDR2 SYGVQD (reference sequence). Trimming took 3 bases from V and 0 from J, leaving 15 bases between them. Written as DNA, the CDR3 is TGCGCCAGCAGTGATTCGCCGGACAGTAGCTCCTACGAGCAGTACTTC. This translates into CASSDSPDSSSYEQYF.

This chain connects TRBV7-6 to TRBJ2-3; tentative D call: TRBD1 (5 bases). The CDR3 has 14 amino acids. V was trimmed by 3 bases and J by 5 bases, leaving 12 bases between them. Germline CDR1 is SGHVS and CDR2 is FNYEAQ. CDR3 region: CASSLDTTGDTQYF. CDR3 nucleotides: TGTGCCAGCAGCTTGGACACAACGGGAGATACGCAGTATTTT.

This chain joins TRBV11-2 and TRBJ1-1; unclear D gene. Trimming stripped 10 bases from V and 1 base from J, with 16 bases between. The CDR3 extends over 14 amino acids. Per germline, CDR1 SGHAT and CDR2 FQNNGV. The CDR3 DNA is TGTGCCACGACTCCGACGGGAACGAACACTGAAGCTTTCTTT. As protein: CATTPTGTNTEAFF.

This clonotype was found a few times. J is TRBJ2-6 and V is TRBV6-2 or TRBV6-3, with 7 bases fitting TRBD1. CDR3 length equals 17 residues. The V and J ends lost 6 bases and 0 bases, in that order; junction bases with no gene match: 8. The germline V gene encodes CDR1 MNHEY and CDR2 SVGEGT. DNA of the CDR3: TGTGCCAGCAGCAGAGGGGGCTCAAACTCTGGGGCCAACGTCCTGACTTTC. It encodes CASSRGGSNSGANVLTF.

The chain uses TRBV7-2 and TRBJ2-3; D gene ambiguous. Germline CDR1 and CDR2: SGHTA and FQGNSA. The CDR3 extends over 13 amino acids. V shed 5 bases and J shed 4 bases, with 10 bases lying between them. CDR3 sequence: CASSARQADTQYF. As DNA, the CDR3 is TGTGCCAGCAGCGCGCGTCAGGCAGATACGCAGTATTTT.

The chain has TRBV13 and TRBJ2-1, with a tentative D call TRBD1 (6 bases). The CDR3 is made up of 14 amino acids. V shed 6 bases and J shed 3 bases, with 12 bases lying between them. Germline-derived CDR1 and CDR2 are PRHDT and FYEKMQ (reference sequence). DNA of the CDR3: TGTGCCAGCAGGACGCAGGGGAGCTACAATGAGCAGTTCTTC. Encoded protein: CASRTQGSYNEQFF.